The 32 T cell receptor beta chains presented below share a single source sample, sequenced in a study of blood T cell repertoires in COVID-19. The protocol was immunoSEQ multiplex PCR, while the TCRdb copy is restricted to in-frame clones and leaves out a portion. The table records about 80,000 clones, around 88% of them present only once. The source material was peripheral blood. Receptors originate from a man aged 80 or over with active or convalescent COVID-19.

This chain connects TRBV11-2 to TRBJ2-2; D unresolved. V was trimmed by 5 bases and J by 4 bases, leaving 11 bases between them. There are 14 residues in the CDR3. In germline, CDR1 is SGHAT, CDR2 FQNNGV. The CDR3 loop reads CASSVAGSTGELFF. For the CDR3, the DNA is TGTGCCAGCAGCGTGGCAGGTAGCACCGGGGAGCTGTTTTTT.

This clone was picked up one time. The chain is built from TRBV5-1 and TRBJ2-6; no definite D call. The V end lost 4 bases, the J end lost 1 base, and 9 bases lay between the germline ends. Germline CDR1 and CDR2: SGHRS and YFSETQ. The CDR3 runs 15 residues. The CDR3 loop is CASSQTVSGANVLTF. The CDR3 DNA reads TGCGCCAGCAGCCAAACAGTATCTGGGGCCAACGTCCTGACTTTC.

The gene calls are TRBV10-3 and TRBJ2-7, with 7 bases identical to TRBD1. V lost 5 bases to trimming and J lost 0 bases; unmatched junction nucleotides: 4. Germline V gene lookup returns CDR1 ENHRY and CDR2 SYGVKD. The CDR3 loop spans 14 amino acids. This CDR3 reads CAISSGGGSYEQYF. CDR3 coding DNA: TGTGCCATCAGTTCAGGGGGTGGCTCCTACGAGCAGTACTTC.

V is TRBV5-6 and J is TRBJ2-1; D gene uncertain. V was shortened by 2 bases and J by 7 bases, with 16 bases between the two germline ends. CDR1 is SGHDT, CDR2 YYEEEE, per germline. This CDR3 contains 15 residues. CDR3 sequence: CASSFFWLGMNEQFF. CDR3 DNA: TGTGCCAGCAGCTTCTTCTGGCTAGGTATGAATGAGCAGTTCTTC.

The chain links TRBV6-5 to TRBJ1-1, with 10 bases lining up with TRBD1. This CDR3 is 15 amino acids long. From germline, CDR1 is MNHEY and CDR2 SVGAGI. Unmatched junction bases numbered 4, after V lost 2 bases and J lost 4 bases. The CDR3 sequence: CASSYRGQGTTEAFF. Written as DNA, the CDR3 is TGTGCCAGCAGTTACAGGGGACAGGGGACCACTGAAGCTTTCTTT.

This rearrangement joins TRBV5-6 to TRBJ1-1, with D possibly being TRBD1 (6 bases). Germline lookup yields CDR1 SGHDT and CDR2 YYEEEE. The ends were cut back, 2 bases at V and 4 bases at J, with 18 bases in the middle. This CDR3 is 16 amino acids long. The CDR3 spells CASSFRTPRGGTEAFF. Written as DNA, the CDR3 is TGTGCCAGCAGCTTTAGAACACCCAGAGGGGGCACTGAAGCTTTCTTT. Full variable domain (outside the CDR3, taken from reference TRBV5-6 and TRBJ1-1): DAGVTQSPTHLIKTRGQQVTLRCSPKSGHDTVSWYQQALGQGPQFIFQYYEEEERQRGNFPDRFSGHQFPNYSSELNVNALLLGDSALYLCASSFRTPRGGTEAFFGQGTRLTVV.

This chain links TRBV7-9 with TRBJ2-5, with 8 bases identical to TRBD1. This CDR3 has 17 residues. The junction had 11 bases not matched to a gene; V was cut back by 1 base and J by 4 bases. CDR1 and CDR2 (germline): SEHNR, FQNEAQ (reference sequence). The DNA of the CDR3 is TGTGCCAGCAGCTTAGGATCATCGGCAGGGGGCATAGAGACCCAGTACTTC. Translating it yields CASSLGSSAGGIETQYF.

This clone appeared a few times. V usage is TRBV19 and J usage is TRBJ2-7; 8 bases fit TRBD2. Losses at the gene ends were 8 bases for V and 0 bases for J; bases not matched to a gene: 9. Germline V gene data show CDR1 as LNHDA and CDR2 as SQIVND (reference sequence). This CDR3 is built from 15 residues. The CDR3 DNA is TGTGCCAGTTCGTACGGGGGGGCCAGCTCCTACGAGCAGTACTTC. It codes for CASSYGGASSYEQYF.

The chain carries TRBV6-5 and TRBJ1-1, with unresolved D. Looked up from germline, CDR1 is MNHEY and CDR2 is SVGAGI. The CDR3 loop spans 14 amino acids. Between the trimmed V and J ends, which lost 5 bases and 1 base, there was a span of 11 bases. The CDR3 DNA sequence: TGTGCCAGCAGTCCCAGCGAGGGGAACACTGAAGCTTTCTTT. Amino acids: CASSPSEGNTEAFF.

CDR3: CASSPRRANYGYTF. The CDR3 bases are TGTGCCAGCAGCCCTCGGAGGGCGAACTATGGCTACACCTTC. The rearrangement joins TRBV9 to TRBJ1-2; D is uncertain. The V gene's germline CDR1 is SGDLS and CDR2 YYNGEE. CDR3 length: 14 residues. Trimming took off 4 bases at V and 2 bases at J, with 12 bases between the two ends.

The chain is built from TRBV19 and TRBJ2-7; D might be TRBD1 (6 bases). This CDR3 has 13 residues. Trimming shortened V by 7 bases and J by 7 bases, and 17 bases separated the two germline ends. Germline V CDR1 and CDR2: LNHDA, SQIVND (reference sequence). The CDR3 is CASTRGHGWEQYF. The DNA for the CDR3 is TGTGCCAGTACCAGGGGACACGGTTGGGAGCAGTACTTC. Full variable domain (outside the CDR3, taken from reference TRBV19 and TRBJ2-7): DGGITQSPKYLFRKEGQNVTLSCEQNLNHDAMYWYRQDPGQGLRLIYYSQIVNDFQKGDIAEGYSVSREKKESFPLTVTSAQKNPTAFYLCASTRGHGWEQYFGPGTRLTVT.

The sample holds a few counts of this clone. CDR3 protein: CASSFGTSVAEQFF. The CDR3, as DNA: TGTGCCAGCAGCTTCGGGACTAGCGTAGCTGAGCAGTTCTTC. This rearrangement joins TRBV6-2 or TRBV6-3 to TRBJ2-1, with 10 bases identical to TRBD2. CDR3 length: 14 residues. Trimming cost V 6 bases and J 9 bases; bases outside gene matches: 8. Germline values: CDR1 MNHEY, CDR2 SVGEGT.

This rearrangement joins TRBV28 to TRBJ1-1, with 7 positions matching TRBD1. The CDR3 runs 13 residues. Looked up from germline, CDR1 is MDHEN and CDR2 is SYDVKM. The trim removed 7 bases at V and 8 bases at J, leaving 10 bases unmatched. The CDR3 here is CASIPSQGVEAFF. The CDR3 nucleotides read TGTGCCAGCATTCCCTCCCAGGGGGTGGAAGCTTTCTTT.

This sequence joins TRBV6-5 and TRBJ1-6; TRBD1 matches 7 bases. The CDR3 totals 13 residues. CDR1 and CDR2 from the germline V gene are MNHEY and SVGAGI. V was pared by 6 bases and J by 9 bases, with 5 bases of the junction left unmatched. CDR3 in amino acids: CASSPQGSSPLHF. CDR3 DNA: TGTGCCAGCAGCCCACAGGGGTCTTCACCCCTCCACTTT.

This CDR3 is CASSLGASGVAYEQYF. The CDR3, as DNA: TGTGCCAGCAGCCTCGGAGCGAGCGGGGTCGCCTACGAGCAGTACTTC. The rearrangement links TRBV3-1 (or the pseudogene TRBV3-2) to TRBJ2-7; TRBD2 aligns across 7 bases. The CDR3 extends over 16 amino acids. Germline CDR1 and CDR2: LGHDT and YNNKEL (reference sequence). The V gene end was trimmed by 4 bases and the J gene end by 2 bases; junction bases not matched to a gene: 11.

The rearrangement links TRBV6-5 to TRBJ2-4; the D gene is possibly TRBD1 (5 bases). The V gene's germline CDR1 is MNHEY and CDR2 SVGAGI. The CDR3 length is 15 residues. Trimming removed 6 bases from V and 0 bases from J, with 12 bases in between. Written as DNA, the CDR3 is TGTGCCAGCAGCCAGGGTTTGAGAGCCAAAAACATTCAGTACTTC. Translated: CASSQGLRAKNIQYF.

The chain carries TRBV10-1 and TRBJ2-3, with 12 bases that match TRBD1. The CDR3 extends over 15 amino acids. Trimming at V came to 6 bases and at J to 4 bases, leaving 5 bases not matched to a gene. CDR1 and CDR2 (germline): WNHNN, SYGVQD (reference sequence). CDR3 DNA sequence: TGCGCCAGCAGCCGGGACAGGGGGCGTGCAGATACGCAGTATTTT. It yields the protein CASSRDRGRADTQYF.

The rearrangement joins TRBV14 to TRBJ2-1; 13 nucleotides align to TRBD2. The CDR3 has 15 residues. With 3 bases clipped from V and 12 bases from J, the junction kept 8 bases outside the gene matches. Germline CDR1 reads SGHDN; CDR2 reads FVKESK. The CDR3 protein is CASSQSGLAGVRQFF. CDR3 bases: TGTGCCAGCAGCCAGTCCGGACTAGCGGGAGTCAGGCAGTTCTTC.

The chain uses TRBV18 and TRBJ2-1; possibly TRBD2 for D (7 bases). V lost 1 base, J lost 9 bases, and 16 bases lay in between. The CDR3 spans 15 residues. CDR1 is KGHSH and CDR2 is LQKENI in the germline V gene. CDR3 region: CASSPLGGPQGEQFF. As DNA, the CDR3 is TGTGCCAGCTCACCACTGGGGGGGCCCCAGGGTGAGCAGTTCTTC.

CDR3 amino acids: CASRVTGGLETQYF. For the CDR3, the DNA is TGTGCCAGCAGGGTGACAGGGGGTTTGGAGACCCAGTACTTC. The chain combines TRBV6-6 with TRBJ2-5, with TRBD1 matching over 9 bases. Germline V gene lookup returns CDR1 MNHNY and CDR2 SVGAGI (reference sequence). Trimming took 6 bases from V and 5 from J; bases not matched to a gene: 7. The CDR3 loop spans 14 amino acids.

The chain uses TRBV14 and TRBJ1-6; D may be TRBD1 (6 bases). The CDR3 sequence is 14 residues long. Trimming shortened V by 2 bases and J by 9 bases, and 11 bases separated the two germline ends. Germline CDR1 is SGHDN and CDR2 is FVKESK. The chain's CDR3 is CASSQTGTLSPLHF. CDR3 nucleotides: TGTGCCAGCAGCCAAACCGGGACACTTTCACCCCTCCACTTT. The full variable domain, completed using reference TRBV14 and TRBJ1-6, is EAGVTQFPSHSVIEKGQTVTLRCDPISGHDNLYWYRRVMGKEIKFLLHFVKESKQDESGMPNNRFLAERTGGTYSTLKVQPAELEDSGVYFCASSQTGTLSPLHFGNGTRLTVT.

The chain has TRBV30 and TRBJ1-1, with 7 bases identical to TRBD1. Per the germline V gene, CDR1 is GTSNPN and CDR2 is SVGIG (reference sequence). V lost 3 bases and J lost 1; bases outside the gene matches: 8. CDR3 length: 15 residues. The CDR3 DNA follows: TGTGCCTGGAGCCAACCGACAGGGTGGAACACTGAAGCTTTCTTT. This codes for CAWSQPTGWNTEAFF.

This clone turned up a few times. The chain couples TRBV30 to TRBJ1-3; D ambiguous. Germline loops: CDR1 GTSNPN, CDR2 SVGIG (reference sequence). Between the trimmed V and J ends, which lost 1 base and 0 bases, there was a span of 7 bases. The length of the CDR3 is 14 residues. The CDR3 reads CAWSADTSGNTIYF. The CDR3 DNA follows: TGTGCCTGGAGTGCCGACACCTCTGGAAACACCATATATTTT.

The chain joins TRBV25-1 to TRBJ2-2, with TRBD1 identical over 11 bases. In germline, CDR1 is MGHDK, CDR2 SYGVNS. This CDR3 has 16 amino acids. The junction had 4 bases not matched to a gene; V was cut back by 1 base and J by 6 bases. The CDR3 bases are TGTGCCAGCAGTGAATTTAGGGGACAGGGGGCCGGGGAGCTGTTTTTT. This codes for CASSEFRGQGAGELFF. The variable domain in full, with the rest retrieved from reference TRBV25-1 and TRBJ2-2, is EADIYQTPRYLVIGTGKKITLECSQTMGHDKMYWYQQDPGMELHLIHYSYGVNSTEKGDLSSESTVSRIRTEHFPLTLESARPSHTSQYLCASSEFRGQGAGELFFGEGSRLTVL.

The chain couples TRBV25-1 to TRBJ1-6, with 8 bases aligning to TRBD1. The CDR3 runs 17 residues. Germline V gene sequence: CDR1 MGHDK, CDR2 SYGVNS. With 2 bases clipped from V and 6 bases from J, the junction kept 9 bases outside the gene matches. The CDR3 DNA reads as TGTGCCAGCAGTGAAAGAGGGCCAGGGGGCTTTAATTCACCCCTCCACTTT. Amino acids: CASSERGPGGFNSPLHF.

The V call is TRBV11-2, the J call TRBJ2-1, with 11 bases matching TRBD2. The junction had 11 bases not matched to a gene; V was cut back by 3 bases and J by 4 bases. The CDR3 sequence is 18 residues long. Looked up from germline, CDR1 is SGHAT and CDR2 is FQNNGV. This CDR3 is CASSFRRLAGSRYNEQFF. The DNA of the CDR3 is TGTGCCAGCAGCTTTAGACGACTAGCGGGAAGTCGATACAATGAGCAGTTCTTC. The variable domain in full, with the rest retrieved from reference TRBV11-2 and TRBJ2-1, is EAGVAQSPRYKIIEKRQSVAFWCNPISGHATLYWYQQILGQGPKLLIQFQNNGVVDDSQLPKDRFSAERLKGVDSTLKIQPAKLEDSAVYLCASSFRRLAGSRYNEQFFGPGTRLTVL.

CDR3 protein: CASSPRPSGGTNTGELFF. The CDR3 bases are TGTGCCAGCTCACCGCGTCCTAGCGGGGGGACTAACACCGGGGAGCTGTTTTTT. The chain joins TRBV18 to TRBJ2-2, with 11 nucleotides matching TRBD2. Germline CDR1 reads KGHSH; CDR2 reads LQKENI. The CDR3 runs to 18 residues. The V gene end was trimmed by 3 bases and the J gene end by 2 bases; junction bases not matched to a gene: 8.

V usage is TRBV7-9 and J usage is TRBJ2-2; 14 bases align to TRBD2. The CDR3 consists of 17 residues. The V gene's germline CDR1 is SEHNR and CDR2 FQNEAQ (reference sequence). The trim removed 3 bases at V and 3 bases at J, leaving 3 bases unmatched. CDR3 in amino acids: CASSLGTSGSHTGELFF. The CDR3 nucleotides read TGTGCCAGCAGCTTGGGGACTAGCGGGAGTCACACCGGGGAGCTGTTTTTT.

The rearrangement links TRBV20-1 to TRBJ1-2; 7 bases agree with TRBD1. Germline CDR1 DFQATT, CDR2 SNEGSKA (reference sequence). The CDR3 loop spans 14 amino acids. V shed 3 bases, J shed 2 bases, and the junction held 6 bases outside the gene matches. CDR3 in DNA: TGCAGTGCTAGTCTGACAGGGACCAACTATGGCTACACCTTC. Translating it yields CSASLTGTNYGYTF.

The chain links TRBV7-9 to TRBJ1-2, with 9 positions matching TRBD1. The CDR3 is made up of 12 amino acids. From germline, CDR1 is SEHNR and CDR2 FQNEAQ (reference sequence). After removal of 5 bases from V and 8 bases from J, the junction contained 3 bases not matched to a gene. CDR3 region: CASSRQGGGYTF. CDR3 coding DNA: TGTGCCAGCAGCCGACAGGGGGGCGGCTACACCTTC.

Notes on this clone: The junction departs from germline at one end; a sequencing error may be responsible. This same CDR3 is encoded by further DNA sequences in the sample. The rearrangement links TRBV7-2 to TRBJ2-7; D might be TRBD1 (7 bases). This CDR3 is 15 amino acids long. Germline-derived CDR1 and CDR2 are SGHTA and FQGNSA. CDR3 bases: TGCGCCAGCAGCCCTTTAACAGGGGAGGTTGGCGAGCAGTACTTC. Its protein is CASSPLTGEVGEQYF.

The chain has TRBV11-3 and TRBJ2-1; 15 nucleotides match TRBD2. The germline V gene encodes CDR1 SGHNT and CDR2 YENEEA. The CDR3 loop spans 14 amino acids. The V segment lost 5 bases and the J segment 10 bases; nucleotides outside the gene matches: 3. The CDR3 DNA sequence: TGTGCCAGCAGCCAGGGGACTAGCGGGAGGGAGCAGTTCTTC. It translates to CASSQGTSGREQFF.